These 21 T cell receptor beta chains were all obtained from the same sample, sequenced in a study of blood T cell repertoires in COVID-19. TCRdb keeps only in-frame clones here, not all; method: immunoSEQ multiplex PCR. The table has 200,000 to 300,000 clones, 88% seen once. Sequenced: PBMCs or T cells enriched from blood (not recorded which). These receptors all come from a woman aged 40 to 50 with acute COVID-19.

The J gene is TRBJ1-4, the V gene TRBV2; D is unclear. Germline V lookup: CDR1 SNHLY, CDR2 FYNNEI. Trimming stripped 5 bases from V and 2 bases from J, with 9 bases between. The CDR3 spans 14 residues. The CDR3 region is CASSPHGTNEKLFF. The CDR3, as DNA: TGTGCCAGCAGTCCCCACGGGACTAATGAAAAACTGTTTTTT.

This clone has a single count. The V and J genes are TRBV7-9 and TRBJ2-1, with 7 nucleotides matching TRBD2. Germline trimming cut 6 bases from V and 7 bases from J; bases unmatched to any gene: 9. The CDR3 length is 14 residues. CDR1 is SEHNR and CDR2 is FQNEAQ in the germline V gene (reference sequence). This CDR3 is CASRPKVGRNEQFF. The CDR3 DNA reads as TGTGCCAGCAGACCAAAGGTCGGGAGGAATGAGCAGTTCTTC.

The chain has TRBV28 and TRBJ1-5, with 9 bases matching TRBD1. CDR1 MDHEN and CDR2 SYDVKM come from the germline V gene. The ends lost 3 bases at V and 4 bases at J; junction bases unmatched: 7. The CDR3 spans 16 residues. As DNA, the CDR3 is TGTGCCAGCAGTTTCATTTTGGACAGGGGTAATCAGCCCCAGCATTTT. It is translated as CASSFILDRGNQPQHF.

V and J are TRBV27 and TRBJ2-1, with D maybe TRBD1 (5 bases). Per germline, CDR1 MNHEY and CDR2 SMNVEV (reference sequence). The CDR3 has 16 residues. Trimming removed 5 bases at V and 6 bases at J, with 20 bases between. The CDR3 protein is CASSPNQGRPPNEQFF. In DNA, the CDR3 is TGTGCCAGCAGTCCAAACCAGGGTCGCCCCCCCAATGAGCAGTTCTTC.

The chain is built from TRBV15 and TRBJ1-1; D unresolved. Germline CDR1 reads LNHNV; CDR2 reads YYDKDF (reference sequence). The CDR3 loop spans 14 amino acids. V was pared by 0 bases and J by 5 bases, with 10 bases between. The CDR3 DNA is TGTGCCACCAGCAGAGATATTCCGGTGACTGAAGCTTTCTTT. Protein product: CATSRDIPVTEAFF.

This chain uses TRBV6-2 or TRBV6-3 with TRBJ2-7, with TRBD1 matching over 7 bases. V gave up 6 bases and J gave up 6 bases; unmatched junction bases: 5. CDR1 is MNHEY and CDR2 is SVGEGT in the germline V gene. The CDR3 is 12 amino acids. CDR3 protein: CASSSTGLEQYV. The CDR3 DNA follows: TGTGCCAGCAGCTCGACAGGGCTCGAGCAGTACGTC.

This clone is a singleton in its sample. The chain is built from TRBV6-5 and TRBJ1-5; TRBD1 is a possible D gene (5 bases). Germline lookup yields CDR1 MNHEY and CDR2 SVGAGI. This CDR3 has 13 residues. The V end lost 1 base, the J end lost 6 bases, and 7 bases lay between the germline ends. CDR3 protein: CASSYWGGQPQHF. DNA of the CDR3: TGTGCCAGCAGTTACTGGGGGGGTCAGCCCCAGCATTTT.

This clone was detected once. This chain links TRBV24-1 with TRBJ2-2; 7 positions agree with TRBD2. Germline assignment: CDR1 KGHDR and CDR2 SFDVKD. This CDR3 region has 16 residues. Losses at the gene ends were 0 bases for V and 2 bases for J; bases not matched to a gene: 2. CDR3 sequence: CATSDLPSGNTGELFF. The CDR3 DNA is TGTGCCACCAGTGATTTGCCTAGCGGTAACACCGGGGAGCTGTTTTTT.

V and J are TRBV25-1 and TRBJ1-2; 7 nucleotides align to TRBD1. The CDR3 covers 15 residues. Germline values: CDR1 MGHDK, CDR2 SYGVNS. V shed 1 base and J 6 bases; nucleotides not matched to a gene: 8. CDR3 region: CASSELGGRGDGYTF. Here the CDR3 DNA reads TGTGCCAGCAGTGAATTAGGGGGCCGGGGCGATGGCTACACCTTC.

This clone occurred a few times. The V and J genes are TRBV11-3 and TRBJ1-1; D ambiguous. Germline V gives CDR1 SGHNT, CDR2 YENEEA. V was clipped by 4 bases and J by 7 bases, with 7 bases between them. The CDR3 has 11 amino acids. CDR3 loop: CASSSFGEAFF. The CDR3 DNA follows: TGTGCCAGCAGCTCTTTCGGTGAAGCTTTCTTT. The full variable domain, completed using reference TRBV11-3 and TRBJ1-1, is EAGVVQSPRYKIIEKKQPVAFWCNPISGHNTLYWYLQNLGQGPELLIRYENEEAVDDSQLPKDRFSAERLKGVDSTLKIQPAELGDSAVYLCASSSFGEAFFGQGTRLTVV.

This chain uses TRBV21-1 with TRBJ2-7; the D call TRBD1 from the table was never checked on the DNA. TRBV21-1 is shown as a pseudogene. The CDR3 extends over 13 amino acids. In DNA form, the CDR3 reads TGTGCCAGCAGCAAATTCTGGCCCTACGAGCAGTACGTC. It encodes CASSKFWPYEQYV.

This rearrangement joins TRBV18 to TRBJ1-1; D gene uncertain. V shed 3 bases and J shed 7 bases, with 12 bases lying between them. The CDR3 consists of 13 residues. Germline CDR1 and CDR2: KGHSH and LQKENI. Here the CDR3 reads CASSPSARGEAFF. CDR3 in DNA: TGTGCCAGCTCACCCTCGGCTCGCGGTGAAGCTTTCTTT.

The chain has TRBV3-1 (or the pseudogene TRBV3-2) and TRBJ1-2; unclear D gene. Germline loops: CDR1 LGHDT, CDR2 YNNKEL (reference sequence). The V and J ends lost 4 bases and 1 base respectively, with 10 bases between them. This CDR3 is built from 14 residues. The CDR3 DNA reads as TGTGCCAGCAGCCGAGGATCGGATAACTATGGCTACACCTTC. Its protein product is CASSRGSDNYGYTF.

The CDR3 DNA sequence: TGTGCCAGCAGCTCCGCAACAGGGTATGCAGAGACCCAGTACTTC. Residues: CASSSATGYAETQYF. J is TRBJ2-5 and V is TRBV11-2; tentative D call: TRBD1 (6 bases). Trimming took off 4 bases at V and 4 bases at J, with 16 bases between the two ends. Germline V gene sequence: CDR1 SGHAT, CDR2 FQNNGV. The CDR3 covers 15 residues. Full variable domain (outside the CDR3, taken from reference TRBV11-2 and TRBJ2-5): EAGVAQSPRYKIIEKRQSVAFWCNPISGHATLYWYQQILGQGPKLLIQFQNNGVVDDSQLPKDRFSAERLKGVDSTLKIQPAKLEDSAVYLCASSSATGYAETQYFGPGTRLLVL.

The V and J genes are TRBV18 and TRBJ2-1, with D uncertain. CDR3 size: 17 residues. V lost 3 bases to trimming and J lost 4 bases, with 19 bases between them. Germline assignment: CDR1 KGHSH and CDR2 LQKENI. Here the CDR3 reads CASSPFPIADGYNEQFF. As DNA, the CDR3 is TGTGCCAGCTCACCGTTTCCGATAGCTGACGGATACAATGAGCAGTTCTTC.

The chain has TRBV7-2 and TRBJ1-6, with unresolved D. V was shortened by 2 bases and J by 5 bases, with 7 bases between the two germline ends. Germline lookup yields CDR1 SGHTA and CDR2 FQGNSA. The length of the CDR3 is 14 residues. The CDR3 protein is CASSLQINNSPLHF. DNA for the CDR3: TGTGCCAGCAGCTTACAGATAAATAATTCACCCCTCCACTTT.

The CDR3 loop is CASSLAVAGTQYF. The DNA of the CDR3 is TGTGCCAGCAGTCTCGCTGTAGCGGGAACGCAGTATTTT. The rearrangement joins TRBV27 to TRBJ2-3; TRBD2 aligns across 8 bases. Losses at the gene ends were 5 bases for V and 9 bases for J; bases not matched to a gene: 7. Germline loops: CDR1 MNHEY, CDR2 SMNVEV (reference sequence). The CDR3 is 13 amino acids.

This clone was picked up one time. The chain recombines TRBV29-1 with TRBJ2-2; TRBD1 agrees at 7 bases. V lost 6 bases, J lost 5 bases, and 9 bases stayed unmatched. This CDR3 has 14 residues. In germline, CDR1 is SQVTM, CDR2 ANQGSEA. The CDR3 DNA reads TGCAGCGTCCCCTGGGACAGAGAAACCGGGGAGCTGTTTTTT. Amino acid sequence: CSVPWDRETGELFF.

This clone is a singleton in its sample. This chain uses TRBV7-2 with TRBJ1-2, with D uncertain. V was trimmed by 3 bases and J by 2 bases, leaving 7 bases between them. The CDR3 loop spans 13 amino acids. CDR1 is SGHTA, CDR2 FQGNSA, per germline. CDR3 DNA sequence: TGTGCCAGCAGCTTGGAGAGGAACTATGGCTACACCTTC. Protein product: CASSLERNYGYTF.

The V gene is TRBV9, the J gene TRBJ2-1, with 8 positions matching TRBD2. The germline gives CDR1 SGDLS, CDR2 YYNGEE. Germline trimming cut 3 bases from V and 10 bases from J; bases unmatched to any gene: 9. This CDR3 is 14 amino acids long. CDR3 bases: TGTGCCAGCAGCGCCGACCCGGGGGGGAAAGAGCAGTTCTTC. This translates into CASSADPGGKEQFF.

The J gene is TRBJ1-1, the V gene TRBV9, with D unresolved. This CDR3 has 14 amino acids. Trimming shortened V by 0 bases and J by 4 bases, and 10 bases separated the two germline ends. Germline V lookup: CDR1 SGDLS, CDR2 YYNGEE. CDR3 protein: CASSVAFGATEAFF. For the CDR3, the DNA is TGTGCCAGCAGCGTAGCTTTCGGAGCCACTGAAGCTTTCTTT. Drawing the rest from reference TRBV9 and TRBJ1-1, the complete variable domain is DSGVTQTPKHLITATGQRVTLRCSPRSGDLSVYWYQQSLDQGLQFLIQYYNGEERAKGNILERFSAQQFPDLHSELNLSSLELGDSALYFCASSVAFGATEAFFGQGTRLTVV.